This TCR beta chain is from a study of blood T cell repertoires in COVID-19. Study details: The United States, Italy and Spain were the sources of the acute and convalescent COVID-19 samples. Sources were T cells, B-cell-depleted T cells, or PBMCs; the material itself was cDNA or gDNA.

Original processing methods: Reference gene primer amplification yielded estimated nucleated cell counts. This table comes from immunoSEQ multiplex PCR, and its TCRdb copy is limited to in-frame clones, with some not included. The V and J calls and clone size come from that table; D and trimming were worked out from the DNA. This table has about 60,000 clones, approximately 85% appearing once. The length of the CDR3 is 13 residues. Germline V gene lookup returns CDR1 KGHDR and CDR2 SFDVKD. V lost 10 bases, J lost 6 bases, and 5 bases stayed unmatched. The J gene is TRBJ2-2, the V gene TRBV24-1, with 9 positions matching TRBD1. This receptor was taken from a human donor in a cohort sampled during active COVID-19. The sample taken for sequencing was peripheral blood. The CDR3 coding sequence is TGTGCCACAGAAGGACAGGGGCCCGGGGAGCTGTTTTTT. This codes for CATEGQGPGELFF.